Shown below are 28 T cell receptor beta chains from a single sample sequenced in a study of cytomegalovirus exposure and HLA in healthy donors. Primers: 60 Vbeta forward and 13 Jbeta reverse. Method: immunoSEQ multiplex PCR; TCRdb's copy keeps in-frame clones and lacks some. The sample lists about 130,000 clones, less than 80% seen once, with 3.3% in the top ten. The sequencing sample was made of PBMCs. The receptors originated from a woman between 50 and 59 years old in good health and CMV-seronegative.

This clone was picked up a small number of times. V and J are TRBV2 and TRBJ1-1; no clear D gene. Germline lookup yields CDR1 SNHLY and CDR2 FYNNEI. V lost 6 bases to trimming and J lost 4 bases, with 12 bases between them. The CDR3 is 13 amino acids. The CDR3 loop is CASRGEGATEAFF. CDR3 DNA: TGTGCCAGCAGGGGCGAAGGCGCCACTGAAGCTTTCTTT. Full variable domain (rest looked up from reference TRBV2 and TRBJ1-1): EPEVTQTPSHQVTQMGQEVILRCVPISNHLYFYWYRQILGQKVEFLVSFYNNEISEKSEIFDDQFSVERPDGSNFTLKIRSTKLEDSAMYFCASRGEGATEAFFGQGTRLTVV.

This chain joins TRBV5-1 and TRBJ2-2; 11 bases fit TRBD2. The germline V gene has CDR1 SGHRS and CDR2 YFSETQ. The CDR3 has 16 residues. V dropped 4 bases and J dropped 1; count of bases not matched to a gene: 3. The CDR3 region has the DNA TGCGCCAGCAGCCCTGGGACTAGCGGGAACACCGGGGAGCTGTTTTTT. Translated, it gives CASSPGTSGNTGELFF.

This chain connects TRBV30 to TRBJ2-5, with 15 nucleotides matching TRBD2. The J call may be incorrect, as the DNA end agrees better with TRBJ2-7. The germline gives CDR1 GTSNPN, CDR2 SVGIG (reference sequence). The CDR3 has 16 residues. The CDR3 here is CACSQGTSGRTYEQYF. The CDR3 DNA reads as TGTGCCTGTTCTCAAGGGACTAGCGGGAGGACGTACGAGCAGTACTTC.

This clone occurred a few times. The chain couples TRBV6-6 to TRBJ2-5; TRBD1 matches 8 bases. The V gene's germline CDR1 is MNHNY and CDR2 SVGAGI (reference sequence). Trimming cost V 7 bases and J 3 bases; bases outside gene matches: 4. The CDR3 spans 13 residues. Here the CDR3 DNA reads TGTGCCAGCATAGCAGGGGGCAAAGAGACCCAGTACTTC. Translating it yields CASIAGGKETQYF.

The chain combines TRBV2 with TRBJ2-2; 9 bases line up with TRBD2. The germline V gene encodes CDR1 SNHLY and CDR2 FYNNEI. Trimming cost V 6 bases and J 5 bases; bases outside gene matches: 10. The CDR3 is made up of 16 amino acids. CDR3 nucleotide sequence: TGTGCCAGCAGCGAATCCCTAGCGGGACGTACCGGGGAGCTGTTTTTT. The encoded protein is CASSESLAGRTGELFF. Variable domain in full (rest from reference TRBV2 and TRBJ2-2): EPEVTQTPSHQVTQMGQEVILRCVPISNHLYFYWYRQILGQKVEFLVSFYNNEISEKSEIFDDQFSVERPDGSNFTLKIRSTKLEDSAMYFCASSESLAGRTGELFFGEGSRLTVL.

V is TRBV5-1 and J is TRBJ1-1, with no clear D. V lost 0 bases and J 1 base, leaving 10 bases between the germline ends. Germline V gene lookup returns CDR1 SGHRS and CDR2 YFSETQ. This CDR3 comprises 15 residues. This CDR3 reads CASSLDLSGNTEAFF. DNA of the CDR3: TGCGCCAGCAGCTTGGACCTTTCAGGGAACACTGAAGCTTTCTTT. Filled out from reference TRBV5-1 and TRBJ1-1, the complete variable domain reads KAGVTQTPRYLIKTRGQQVTLSCSPISGHRSVSWYQQTPGQGLQFLFEYFSETQRNKGNFPGRFSGRQFSNSRSEMNVSTLELGDSALYLCASSLDLSGNTEAFFGQGTRLTVV.

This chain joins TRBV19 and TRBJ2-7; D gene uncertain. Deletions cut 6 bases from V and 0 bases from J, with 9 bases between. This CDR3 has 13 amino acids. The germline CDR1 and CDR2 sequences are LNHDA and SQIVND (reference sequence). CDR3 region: CASRSGGSYEQYF. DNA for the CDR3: TGTGCCAGTAGGTCGGGTGGCTCCTACGAGCAGTACTTC.

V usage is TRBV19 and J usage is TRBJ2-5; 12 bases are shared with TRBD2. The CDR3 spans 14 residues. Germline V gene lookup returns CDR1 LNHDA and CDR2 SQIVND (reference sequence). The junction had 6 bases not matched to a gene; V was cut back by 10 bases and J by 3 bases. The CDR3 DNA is TGTGCCACCCGAAGACTAGCGGGAGAAGAGACCCAGTACTTC. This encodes CATRRLAGEETQYF. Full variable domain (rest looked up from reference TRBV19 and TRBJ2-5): DGGITQSPKYLFRKEGQNVTLSCEQNLNHDAMYWYRQDPGQGLRLIYYSQIVNDFQKGDIAEGYSVSREKKESFPLTVTSAQKNPTAFYLCATRRLAGEETQYFGPGTRLLVL.

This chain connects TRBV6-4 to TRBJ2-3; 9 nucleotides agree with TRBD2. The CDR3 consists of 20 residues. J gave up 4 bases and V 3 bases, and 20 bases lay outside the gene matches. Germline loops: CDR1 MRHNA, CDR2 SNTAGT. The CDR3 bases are TGTGCCAGCAGTGAAACCCCTAGGATGCTGGGCGGGAGGGCCGCAGATACGCAGTATTTT. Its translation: CASSETPRMLGGRAADTQYF.

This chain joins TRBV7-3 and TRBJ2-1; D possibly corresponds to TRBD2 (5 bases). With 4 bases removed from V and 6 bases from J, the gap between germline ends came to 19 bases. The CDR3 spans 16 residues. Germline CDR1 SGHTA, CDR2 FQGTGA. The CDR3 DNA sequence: TGTGCCAGCAGCTCAAGCGGTCCCCGGACCCCCAATGAGCAGTTCTTC. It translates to CASSSSGPRTPNEQFF.

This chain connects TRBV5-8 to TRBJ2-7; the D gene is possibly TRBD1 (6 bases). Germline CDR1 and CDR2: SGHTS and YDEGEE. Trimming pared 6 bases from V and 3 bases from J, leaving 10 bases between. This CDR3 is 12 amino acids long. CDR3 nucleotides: TGTGCCAGCATTACACAGGGCTACGAGCAGTACTTC. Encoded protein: CASITQGYEQYF. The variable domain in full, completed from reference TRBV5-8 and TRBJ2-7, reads EAGVTQSPTHLIKTRGQQATLRCSPISGHTSVYWYQQALGLGLQFLLWYDEGEERNRGNFPPRFSGRQFPNYSSELNVNALELEDSALYLCASITQGYEQYFGPGTRLTVT.

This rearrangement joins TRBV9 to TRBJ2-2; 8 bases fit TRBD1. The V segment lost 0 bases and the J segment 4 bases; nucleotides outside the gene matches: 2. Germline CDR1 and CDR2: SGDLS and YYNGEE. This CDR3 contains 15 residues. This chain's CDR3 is CASSVGDRPTGELFF. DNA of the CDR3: TGTGCCAGCAGCGTAGGGGACAGGCCCACCGGGGAGCTGTTTTTT.

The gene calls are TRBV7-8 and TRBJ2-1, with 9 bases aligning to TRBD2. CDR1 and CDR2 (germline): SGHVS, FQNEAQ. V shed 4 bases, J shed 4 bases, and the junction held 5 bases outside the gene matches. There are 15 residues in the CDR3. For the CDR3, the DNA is TGTGCCAGCAGCTCAGGACTAGCGCAATACAATGAGCAGTTCTTC. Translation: CASSSGLAQYNEQFF.

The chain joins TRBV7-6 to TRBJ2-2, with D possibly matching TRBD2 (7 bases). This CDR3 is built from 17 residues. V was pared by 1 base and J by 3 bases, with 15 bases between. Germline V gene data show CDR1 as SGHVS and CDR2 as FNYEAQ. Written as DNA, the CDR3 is TGTGCCAGCAGCTTAGTGTGGGCGGGGGCGGACACCGGGGAGCTGTTTTTT. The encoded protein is CASSLVWAGADTGELFF.

The CDR3 loop reads CASGEGRWGTGELFF. DNA of the CDR3: TGTGCCAGCGGGGAGGGGAGGTGGGGCACCGGGGAGCTGTTTTTT. V is TRBV7-8 and J is TRBJ2-2; TRBD2 agrees at 7 bases. Germline V CDR1 and CDR2: SGHVS, FQNEAQ. J was trimmed by 4 bases and V by 8 bases; bases with no gene match: 10. The CDR3 spans 15 residues.

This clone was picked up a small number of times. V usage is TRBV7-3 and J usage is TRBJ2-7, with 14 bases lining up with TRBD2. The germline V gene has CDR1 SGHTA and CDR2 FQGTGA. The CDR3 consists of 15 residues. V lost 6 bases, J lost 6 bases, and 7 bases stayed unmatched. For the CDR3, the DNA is TGTGCCAGCAGTCCCACCGGGACTAGCGGGAGCGAGCAGTACTTC. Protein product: CASSPTGTSGSEQYF. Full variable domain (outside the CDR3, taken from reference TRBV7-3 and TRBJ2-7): GAGVSQTPSNKVTEKGKYVELRCDPISGHTALYWYRQSLGQGPEFLIYFQGTGAADDSGLPNDRFFAVRPEGSVSTLKIQRTERGDSAVYLCASSPTGTSGSEQYFGPGTRLTVT.

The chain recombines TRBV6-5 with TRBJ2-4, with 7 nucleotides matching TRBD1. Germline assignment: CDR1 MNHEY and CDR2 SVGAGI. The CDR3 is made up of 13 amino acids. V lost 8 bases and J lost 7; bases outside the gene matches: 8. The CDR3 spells CASGPGQRNIQYF. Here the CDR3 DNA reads TGTGCCAGCGGACCGGGACAGCGGAACATTCAGTACTTC.

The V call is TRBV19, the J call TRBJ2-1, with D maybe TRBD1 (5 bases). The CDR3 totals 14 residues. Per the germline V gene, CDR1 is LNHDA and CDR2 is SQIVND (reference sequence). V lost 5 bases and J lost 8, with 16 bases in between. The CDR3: CASSAGSIIDEQFF. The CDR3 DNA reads TGTGCCAGTAGTGCAGGGTCCATCATCGATGAGCAGTTCTTC.

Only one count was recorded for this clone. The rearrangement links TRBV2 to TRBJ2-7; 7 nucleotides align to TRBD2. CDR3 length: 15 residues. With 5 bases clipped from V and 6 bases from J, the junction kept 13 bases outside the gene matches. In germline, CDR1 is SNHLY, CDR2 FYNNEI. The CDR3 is CASSTYQAGTGEQYF. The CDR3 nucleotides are TGTGCCAGCAGTACCTACCAAGCGGGAACAGGCGAGCAGTACTTC.

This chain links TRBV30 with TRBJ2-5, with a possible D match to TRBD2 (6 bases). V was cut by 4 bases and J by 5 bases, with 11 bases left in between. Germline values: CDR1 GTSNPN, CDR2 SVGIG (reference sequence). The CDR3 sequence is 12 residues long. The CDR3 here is CAWTDREETQYF. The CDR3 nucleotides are TGTGCCTGGACGGACCGGGAGGAGACCCAGTACTTC.

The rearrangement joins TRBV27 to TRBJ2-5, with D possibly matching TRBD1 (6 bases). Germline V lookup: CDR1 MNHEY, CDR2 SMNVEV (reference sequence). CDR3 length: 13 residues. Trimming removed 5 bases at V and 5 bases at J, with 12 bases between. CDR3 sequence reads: CASSPLGGETQYF. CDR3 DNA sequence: TGTGCCAGCAGTCCCTTAGGGGGTGAGACCCAGTACTTC.

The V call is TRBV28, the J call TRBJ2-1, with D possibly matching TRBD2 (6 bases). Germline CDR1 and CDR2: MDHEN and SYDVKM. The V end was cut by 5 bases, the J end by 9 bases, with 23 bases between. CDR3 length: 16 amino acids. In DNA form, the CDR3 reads TGTGCCAGCAGTATCCGAGCCGGCCAACGGAGGGGTGAGCAGTTCTTC. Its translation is CASSIRAGQRRGEQFF.

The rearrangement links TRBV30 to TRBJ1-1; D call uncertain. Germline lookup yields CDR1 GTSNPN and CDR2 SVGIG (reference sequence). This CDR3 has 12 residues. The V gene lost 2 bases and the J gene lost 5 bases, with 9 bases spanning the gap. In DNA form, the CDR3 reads TGTGCCTGGAGTCCCGGGAGGACTGAAGCTTTCTTT. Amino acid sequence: CAWSPGRTEAFF. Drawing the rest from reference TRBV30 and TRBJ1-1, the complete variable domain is SQTIHQWPATLVQPVGSPLSLECTVEGTSNPNLYWYRQAAGRGLQLLFYSVGIGQISSEVPQNLSASRPQDRQFILSSKKLLLSDSGFYLCAWSPGRTEAFFGQGTRLTVV.

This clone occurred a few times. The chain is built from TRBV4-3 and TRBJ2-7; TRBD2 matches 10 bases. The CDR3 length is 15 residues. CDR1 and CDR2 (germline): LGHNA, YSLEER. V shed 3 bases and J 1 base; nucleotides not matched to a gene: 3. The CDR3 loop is CASSQLLAGSYEQYF. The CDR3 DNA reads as TGCGCCAGCAGCCAGCTACTAGCGGGGTCCTACGAGCAGTACTTC.

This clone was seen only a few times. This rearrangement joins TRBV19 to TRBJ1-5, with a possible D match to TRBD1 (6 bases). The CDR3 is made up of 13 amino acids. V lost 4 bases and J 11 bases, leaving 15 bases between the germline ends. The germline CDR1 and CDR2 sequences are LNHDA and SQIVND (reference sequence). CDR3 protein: CASSTQMRGTQHF. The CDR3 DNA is TGTGCCAGTAGTACCCAAATGAGGGGGACCCAGCATTTT.

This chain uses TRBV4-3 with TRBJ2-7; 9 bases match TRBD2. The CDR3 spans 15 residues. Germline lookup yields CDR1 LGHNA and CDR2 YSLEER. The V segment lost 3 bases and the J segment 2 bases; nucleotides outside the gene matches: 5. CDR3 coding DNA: TGCGCCAGCAGCCAGTTAGCGGGAGCTCCCTACGAGCAGTACTTC. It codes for CASSQLAGAPYEQYF.

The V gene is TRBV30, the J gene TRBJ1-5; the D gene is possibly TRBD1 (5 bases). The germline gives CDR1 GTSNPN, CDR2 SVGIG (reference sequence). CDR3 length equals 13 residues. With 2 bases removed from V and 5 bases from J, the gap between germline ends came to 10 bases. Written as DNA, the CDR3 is TGTGCCTGGAGTCGTACAGGAGATCAGCCCCAGCATTTT. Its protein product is CAWSRTGDQPQHF.

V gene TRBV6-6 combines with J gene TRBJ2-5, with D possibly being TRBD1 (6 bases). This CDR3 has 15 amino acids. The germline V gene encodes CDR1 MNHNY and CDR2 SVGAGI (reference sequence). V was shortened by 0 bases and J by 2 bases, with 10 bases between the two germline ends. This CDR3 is CASSYSRGGQETQYF. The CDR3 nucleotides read TGTGCCAGCAGTTACTCCAGGGGCGGGCAAGAGACCCAGTACTTC.